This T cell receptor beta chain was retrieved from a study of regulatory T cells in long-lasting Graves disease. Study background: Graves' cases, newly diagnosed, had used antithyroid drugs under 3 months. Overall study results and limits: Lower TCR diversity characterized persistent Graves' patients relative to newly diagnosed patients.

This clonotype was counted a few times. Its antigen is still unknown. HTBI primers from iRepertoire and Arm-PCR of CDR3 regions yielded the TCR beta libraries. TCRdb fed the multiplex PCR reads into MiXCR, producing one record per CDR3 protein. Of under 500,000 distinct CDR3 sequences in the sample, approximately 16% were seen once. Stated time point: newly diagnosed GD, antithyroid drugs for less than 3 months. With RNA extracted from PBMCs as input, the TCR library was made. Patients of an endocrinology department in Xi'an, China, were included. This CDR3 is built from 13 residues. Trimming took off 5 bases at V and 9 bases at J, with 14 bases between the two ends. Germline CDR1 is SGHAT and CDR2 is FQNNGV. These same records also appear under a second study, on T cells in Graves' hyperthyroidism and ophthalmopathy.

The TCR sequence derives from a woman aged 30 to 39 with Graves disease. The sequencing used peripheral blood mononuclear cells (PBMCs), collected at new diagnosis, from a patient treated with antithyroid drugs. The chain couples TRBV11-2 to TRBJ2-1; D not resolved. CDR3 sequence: CASSAAPGFEQFF. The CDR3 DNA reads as TGTGCCAGCAGCGCCGCCCCAGGTTTTGAGCAGTTCTTC.